The present TCR beta chain was sequenced within a study of T cell responses to AZD1222 COVID-19 vaccine. On this clone: Its antigen is not known.

Findings of the study overall: Nearly half of spike-specific TCRs reportedly target variant regions that are unmutated in the B.1.351 and B.1.1.7 variants. Repertoires were obtained only post-peak T cell response. AZD1222 recipients seropositive at baseline numbered only six or seven. When two AZD1222 doses had been given, Spike-specific TCR breadth and depth rose.

The CDR3 runs to 15 residues. The assay was immunoSEQ multiplex PCR, and TCRdb's table has in-frame clones only and misses some. The sample holds approximately 68,000 clones, about 87% seen once. Sample: peripheral blood, taken on day 0 of AZD1222 vaccination. The TCR comes from an adult in good health. J is TRBJ1-5 and V is TRBV21-1; the D call in the table, TRBD1, was not verified against the DNA. TRBV21-1 is a pseudogene segment. CDR3 sequence (DNA): TGTGCCAGCCCCGAGGACAGTTATAGCAATCAGCCCCAGCATTTT. Protein sequence: CASPEDSYSNQPQHF.